This is a list of T cell receptor beta chains from one sample in a study of response to subunit inactivated influenza vaccine. TCRdb itself ran the RT-PCR reads through MiXCR, one entry per CDR3 protein. This sample carries some 500,000 distinct CDR3 sequences, 13% of them seen once, and the ten largest clones take around 13%. Sample: PBMCs from blood, taken more than 35 days after vaccination. Receptors were obtained from a man between 45 and 60 years old who received an inactivated influenza vaccine. Each CDR3 is given with its conserved first and last residue. Fields, in order: D gene, clone size, V gene, J gene, CDR3 DNA, CDR3 protein. A D gene is named only where the DNA matches it firmly. Size values are once, few and many counts, or a class for expanded clones, and some rows have none.

D: -
size: -
V: TRBV6-6
J: TRBJ2-7
DNA: TGTGCCAGCAGTTACTCGATATCGGGGCAGTACTTC
CDR3: CASSYSISGQYF

D: TRBD1
size: many
V: TRBV28
J: TRBJ2-7
DNA: TGTGCCAGCAGTTTAACGGACAGGGGGTCCTACGAGCAGTACTTC
CDR3: CASSLTDRGSYEQYF

D: -
size: few
V: TRBV5-1
J: TRBJ2-7
DNA: TGCGCCAGCAGCTTCACGGACCCTTCCTACGAGCAGTACTTC
CDR3: CASSFTDPSYEQYF

D: -
size: -
V: TRBV4-3
J: TRBJ1-2
DNA: TGCGCCAGCAGCCAATGGGGGAGCGATAACTATGGCTACACCTTC
CDR3: CASSQWGSDNYGYTF

D: -
size: -
V: TRBV2
J: TRBJ2-7
DNA: TGTGCCAGCAGTGAGCAGAATCCCTACGAGCAGTACTTC
CDR3: CASSEQNPYEQYF

D: TRBD2
size: many
V: TRBV5-1
J: TRBJ2-1
DNA: TGCGCCAGCGCCGTAGCGGGGGGGACTTACAATGAGCAGTTCTTC
CDR3: CASAVAGGTYNEQFF

D: TRBD2
size: -
V: TRBV6-1
J: TRBJ2-3
DNA: TGTGCCAGCAGAGGGGGACTAGGTTCAGATACGCAGTATTTT
CDR3: CASRGGLGSDTQYF

D: TRBD1
size: few
V: TRBV29-1
J: TRBJ2-7
DNA: TGCAGCGTTGCGGGACAGGGGGCTCGGGAGCAGTACTTC
CDR3: CSVAGQGAREQYF

D: -
size: -
V: TRBV10-3
J: TRBJ2-3
DNA: TGTGCCATCAGTGAGGGACCAACAGATACGCAGTATTTT
CDR3: CAISEGPTDTQYF

D: TRBD1
size: few
V: TRBV6-1
J: TRBJ2-6
DNA: TGTGCCAGCAGCGGGACAGGGGGGGCCAACGTCCTGACTTTC
CDR3: CASSGTGGANVLTF

D: -
size: few
V: TRBV20-1
J: TRBJ1-2
DNA: TGCAGTGCTAGATCGGGATATGGCTACACCTTC
CDR3: CSARSGYGYTF

D: -
size: -
V: TRBV7-6
J: TRBJ1-2
DNA: TGTGCCAGCAGCCTCGCGGTACGGGGGCGAGACTATGGCTACACCTTC
CDR3: CASSLAVRGRDYGYTF

D: TRBD2
size: -
V: TRBV20-1
J: TRBJ2-1
DNA: TGCAGTGCTGGGACTAGCGGGAGAAGCTCCTACAATGAGCAGTTCTTC
CDR3: CSAGTSGRSSYNEQFF

D: -
size: many
V: TRBV12-3/TRBV12-4
J: TRBJ1-5
DNA: TGTGCCAGCAGTTTAACTGGGATGGGCTATCAGCCCCAGCATTTT
CDR3: CASSLTGMGYQPQHF

D: -
size: many
V: TRBV12-3/TRBV12-4
J: TRBJ1-5
DNA: TGTGCCAGCAGTTTTCGGGGGAACATCAATCAGCCCCAGCATTTT
CDR3: CASSFRGNINQPQHF

D: -
size: many
V: TRBV25-1
J: TRBJ2-1
DNA: TGTGCCAGCAGTGCCTCCTACAATGAGCAGTTCTTC
CDR3: CASSASYNEQFF

D: -
size: -
V: TRBV29-1
J: TRBJ1-2
DNA: TGCAGCGTCCGCGGGGCCGCCAGGCCCCATGGCTACACCTTC
CDR3: CSVRGAARPHGYTF

D: TRBD2
size: -
V: TRBV20-1
J: TRBJ2-1
DNA: TGCAGTGCGAGACCCCCGGGAGGTAGTAATGAGCAGTTCTTC
CDR3: CSARPPGGSNEQFF

D: TRBD1
size: few
V: TRBV7-9
J: TRBJ2-3
DNA: TGTGCCAGCAGCTACCCGGACAGGGCGGGGAGCACAGATACGCAGTATTTT
CDR3: CASSYPDRAGSTDTQYF

D: TRBD1
size: few
V: TRBV27
J: TRBJ2-2
DNA: TGTGCCAGCAGTGCGGGACAGGGGACCGGGGAGCTGTTTTTT
CDR3: CASSAGQGTGELFF

D: -
size: -
V: TRBV4-3
J: TRBJ2-3
DNA: TGCGCCAGCAGCCAAGGGGGGCTAGCGATGAGCACAGATACGCAGTATTTT
CDR3: CASSQGGLAMSTDTQYF

D: -
size: -
V: TRBV20-1
J: TRBJ1-2
DNA: TGCAGTGCTACTCCATCTCTCTATGGCTACACCTTC
CDR3: CSATPSLYGYTF

D: TRBD1
size: -
V: TRBV20-1
J: TRBJ2-1
DNA: TGCAGTGCTAGAGAGGGACAGGGCACCTACAATGAGCAGTTCTTC
CDR3: CSAREGQGTYNEQFF

D: TRBD1
size: few
V: TRBV20-1
J: TRBJ2-7
DNA: TGCAGTGCTAGAACCGGGACAGGGGGCGGCGAGCAGTACTTC
CDR3: CSARTGTGGGEQYF

D: -
size: -
V: TRBV6-5
J: TRBJ1-3
DNA: TGTGCCAGCAGTTCCGGGACTCTCGCCAGTCGAAACACCATATATTTT
CDR3: CASSSGTLASRNTIYF

D: TRBD1
size: -
V: TRBV20-1
J: TRBJ2-1
DNA: TGCAGTGCTAGAGACCGGGACAGGTACTACAATGAGCAGTTCTTC
CDR3: CSARDRDRYYNEQFF

D: TRBD1
size: -
V: TRBV16
J: TRBJ2-1
DNA: TGTGCCAGCAGCCACCTACCGGGACAGGGGGCTTTTGAGCAGTTCTTC
CDR3: CASSHLPGQGAFEQFF

D: -
size: few
V: TRBV5-8
J: TRBJ1-5
DNA: TGTGCCAGCAGCTTCGGCTTTACTCAGGATCAGCCCCAGCATTTT
CDR3: CASSFGFTQDQPQHF

D: -
size: -
V: TRBV7-2
J: TRBJ2-5
DNA: TGTGCCAGCAGCCTACTACCGGGTCTGGGGCAAGAGACCCAGTACTTC
CDR3: CASSLLPGLGQETQYF

D: TRBD1
size: -
V: TRBV18
J: TRBJ2-6
DNA: TGTGCCAGCTCACCCGGGACAGGGTCAGGGGCCAACGTCCTGACTTTC
CDR3: CASSPGTGSGANVLTF

D: -
size: few
V: TRBV5-1
J: TRBJ2-1
DNA: TGCGCCAGCAGGGGGACGGTGGAGCAGTTCTTC
CDR3: CASRGTVEQFF

D: -
size: -
V: TRBV20-1
J: TRBJ2-3
DNA: TGCAGTGCTAGAGATGGTGGCACTCGGGCAGATACGCAGTATTTT
CDR3: CSARDGGTRADTQYF

D: -
size: few
V: TRBV7-8
J: TRBJ2-1
DNA: TGTGCCAGCAGCTTAGCGGGTAGGGATGAGCAGTTCTTC
CDR3: CASSLAGRDEQFF

D: -
size: -
V: TRBV7-3
J: TRBJ2-3
DNA: TGTGCCAGCAGCTTAAAAGGCCCCCTAGGGGATCATCCAGATACGCAGTATTTT
CDR3: CASSLKGPLGDHPDTQYF

D: -
size: -
V: TRBV7-2
J: TRBJ2-5
DNA: TGTGCCAGCAGCTTAGATGTTGGGACCCAGTACTTC
CDR3: CASSLDVGTQYF

D: -
size: few
V: TRBV5-6
J: TRBJ2-5
DNA: TGTGCCAGCAGCTTGTATTTAGGGTTTGTAGGCCAAGAGACCCAGTACTTC
CDR3: CASSLYLGFVGQETQYF

D: TRBD2
size: few
V: TRBV7-2
J: TRBJ2-7
DNA: TGTGCCAGCACCCGGGGTAGCGGGTCCTACGAGCAGTACTTC
CDR3: CASTRGSGSYEQYF

D: -
size: few
V: TRBV20-1
J: TRBJ2-1
DNA: TGCAGTGCCCTCCCCAACGGGGTTGGGCCCGATGAGCAGTTCTTC
CDR3: CSALPNGVGPDEQFF

D: -
size: many
V: TRBV4-2
J: TRBJ2-5
DNA: TGTGCCAGCAGCCTGACGCCACAATGGCCGGGCCAAGAGACCCAGTACTTC
CDR3: CASSLTPQWPGQETQYF

D: TRBD2
size: few
V: TRBV20-1
J: TRBJ2-7
DNA: TGCAGTGCTAGTGCGGGAGGAGTTTACGAGCAGTACTTC
CDR3: CSASAGGVYEQYF

D: -
size: -
V: TRBV5-5
J: TRBJ2-7
DNA: TGTGCCAGCAGTTTACAGGGCTCCGAGCAGTACTTC
CDR3: CASSLQGSEQYF

D: TRBD1
size: -
V: TRBV20-1
J: TRBJ2-7
DNA: TGCAGTGCTAGCCCCGGGACAGTCTCCTACGAGCAGTACTTC
CDR3: CSASPGTVSYEQYF

D: TRBD2
size: many
V: TRBV20-1
J: TRBJ2-3
DNA: TGCAGTGCTAGAGACCTTAGCGGGGGGCACACAGATACGCAGTATTTT
CDR3: CSARDLSGGHTDTQYF

D: -
size: few
V: TRBV7-8
J: TRBJ1-1
DNA: TGTGCCAGCAGCTTAGGTCGGTTTCAACAGCAGAACACTGAAGCTTTCTTT
CDR3: CASSLGRFQQQNTEAFF